A selection of T cell receptor beta chains follows, all from one sample in a study of blood T cell repertoires in COVID-19. Profiling relied on immunoSEQ multiplex PCR, and the TCRdb table lists in-frame clones only, not all of them. Found here are around 70,000 clones, 82% of them singletons; the top ten hold less than 8.5%. The specimen was peripheral blood. All receptors come from a man aged 60-69 years with acute or convalescent COVID-19. Both conserved end residues are part of each CDR3. The D gene is left open where the match is weak. Expanded clones get a size class; other rows say once, few or many, or leave the size out.

CASSYSPQGVYEQYF	TGTGCCAGCAGTTACTCGCCCCAGGGGGTCTACGAGCAGTACTTC	TRBV6-5	TRBD1	.	TRBJ2-7
CASNNFQRGNTEAFF	TGTGCCAGCAATAACTTTCAAAGGGGGAACACTGAAGCTTTCTTT	TRBV6-5	.	.	TRBJ1-1
CASSLSGGINEQFF	TGTGCCAGCAGCTTAAGTGGGGGGATCAATGAGCAGTTCTTC	TRBV11-2	.	.	TRBJ2-1
CASSELRTGNNSPLHF	TGTGCCAGCAGCGAACTGAGGACAGGGAATAATTCACCCCTCCACTTT	TRBV2	TRBD1	.	TRBJ1-6
CASRSLYEQYF	TGTGCCAGCAGGTCCTTATACGAGCAGTACTTC	TRBV6-5	.	.	TRBJ2-7
CASSQGQSSYEQYF	TGTGCCAGCAGCCAAGGACAGAGCTCCTACGAGCAGTACTTC	TRBV7-9	.	few	TRBJ2-7
CASSQEWTGVNTEAFF	TGTGCCAGCAGCCAAGAATGGACAGGGGTGAACACTGAAGCTTTCTTT	TRBV4-2	TRBD1	.	TRBJ1-1
CASSQIRGKGHEQYF	TGTGCCAGCAGCCAGATACGGGGAAAAGGCCACGAGCAGTACTTC	TRBV11-2	.	.	TRBJ2-7
CASTGGGANVLTF	TGTGCCAGCACGGGTGGTGGGGCCAACGTCCTGACTTTC	TRBV9	.	.	TRBJ2-6
CASSLAGVGETQYF	TGCGCCAGCAGCTTGGCAGGGGTTGGAGAGACCCAGTACTTC	TRBV5-1	.	.	TRBJ2-5
CASSRDRGQSPLHF	TGTGCCAGCAGCCGGGACAGGGGGCAATCACCCCTCCACTTT	TRBV9	TRBD1	.	TRBJ1-6
CASSATPGLGGYNEQFF	TGCGCCAGCAGCGCCACCCCGGGACTAGGGGGCTACAATGAGCAGTTCTTC	TRBV10-2	TRBD2	few	TRBJ2-1
CASSRNRVPDTQYF	TGTGCCAGCAGCCGTAACAGGGTACCAGATACGCAGTATTTT	TRBV7-9	.	.	TRBJ2-3
CASSLGGTPLHF	TGCGCCAGCAGCTTGGGAGGGACACCCCTCCACTTT	TRBV5-1	.	.	TRBJ1-6
CASSITSGGGNEQFF	TGTGCCAGCAGCATAACTAGCGGGGGAGGCAATGAGCAGTTCTTC	TRBV11-2	TRBD2	.	TRBJ2-1
CASSGARVESAEAFF	TGTGCCAGCAGCGGCGCCAGGGTGGAATCGGCTGAAGCTTTCTTT	TRBV2	.	.	TRBJ1-1
CASSSQGSPPLHF	TGTGCCAGCAGCTCCCAGGGGTCCCCACCCCTCCACTTT	TRBV7-2	.	.	TRBJ1-6
CSASGQGRSEAFF	TGCAGTGCTAGTGGACAGGGGCGCTCTGAAGCTTTCTTT	TRBV20-1	TRBD1	.	TRBJ1-1
CASSLYRQVSFNSPLHF	TGCGCCAGCAGCCTCTATAGACAGGTTTCGTTTAATTCACCCCTCCACTTT	TRBV4-3	.	.	TRBJ1-6
CASSLGLAGTDTQYF	TGTGCCAGCAGCTTAGGACTAGCGGGCACAGATACGCAGTATTTT	TRBV5-4	TRBD2	.	TRBJ2-3
CASTKVRTGELFF	TGTGCCAGTACCAAGGTCAGGACCGGGGAGCTGTTTTTT	TRBV19	.	.	TRBJ2-2
CASSQEGRGRTEAFF	TGTGCCAGCAGCCAAGAGGGCAGGGGACGGACTGAAGCTTTCTTT	TRBV4-2	.	once	TRBJ1-1
CSVLTGGWDEQYF	TGCAGCGTTCTGACAGGCGGGTGGGACGAGCAGTACTTC	TRBV29-1	.	.	TRBJ2-7
CASSLGLAGETQYF	TGTGCCAGCAGCCTGGGACTAGCCGGGGAGACCCAGTACTTC	TRBV7-7	TRBD2	.	TRBJ2-5
CASSSSGGLSYEQYF	TGTGCCAGCAGTTCTAGCGGGGGACTCTCCTACGAGCAGTACTTC	TRBV5-4	TRBD2	.	TRBJ2-7
CASSGQGARVTEAFF	TGCGCCAGCAGCGGACAGGGGGCGCGGGTCACTGAAGCTTTCTTT	TRBV5-1	TRBD1	.	TRBJ1-1
CASSRGSSSPLHF	TGTGCCAGCAGCAGGGGCAGTTCTTCACCCCTCCACTTT	TRBV7-9	.	.	TRBJ1-6
CATSDSDDRGLFF	TGTGCCACCAGTGATTCGGATGACAGGGGTCTGTTTTTT	TRBV24-1	TRBD1	.	TRBJ2-2
CASSFLGTEAFF	TGTGCCAGCAGTTTCCTCGGCACTGAAGCTTTCTTT	TRBV27	.	.	TRBJ1-1
CASSRGGEQETQYF	TGCGCCAGCAGCCGGGGAGGGGAACAAGAGACCCAGTACTTC	TRBV5-1	TRBD2	.	TRBJ2-5
CASSAGLPETGELFF	TGTGCCAGCAGTGCTGGCCTCCCCGAAACCGGGGAGCTGTTTTTT	TRBV5-4	.	few	TRBJ2-2